Each of the 14 T cell receptor beta chains below was sequenced from the same sample in a study of circulating CD8 cells and anti-PD-1 response in melanoma. Four subsets defined by PD-1 and/or TIGIT were sorted from live CD3+CD8+TCRalphabeta+ cells. Using approximately 15 ng of total RNA, TCR libraries were made with the QIAseq Immune Repertoire TCR panel. Each CDR3 protein is one row after TCRdb ran MiXCR on the reads. The sample contains several hundred distinct CDR3 sequences, 7% to 8% of which appear only once. The sequencing used CD8+ T cells from PBMCs, collected at baseline or after one month of anti-PD-1 therapy (not recorded which). These receptors were taken from a human donor with melanoma.

This clonotype is labeled as medium-sized. This chain joins TRBV19 and TRBJ2-2; 12 positions agree with TRBD2. The germline CDR1 and CDR2 sequences are LNHDA and SQIVND (reference sequence). The CDR3 is 16 residues long. The ends lost 7 bases at V and 7 bases at J; junction bases unmatched: 10. CDR3: CASKASGRALNGELFF. The DNA for the CDR3 is TGTGCCAGTAAGGCTAGCGGGAGGGCCCTAAACGGGGAGCTGTTTTTT. Full variable domain (rest looked up from reference TRBV19 and TRBJ2-2): DGGITQSPKYLFRKEGQNVTLSCEQNLNHDAMYWYRQDPGQGLRLIYYSQIVNDFQKGDIAEGYSVSREKKESFPLTVTSAQKNPTAFYLCASKASGRALNGELFFGEGSRLTVL.

In its sample, this clonotype is large. The V gene is TRBV20-1, the J gene TRBJ2-1; D not resolved. The germline CDR1 and CDR2 sequences are DFQATT and SNEGSKA (reference sequence). The CDR3 spans 15 residues. V was cut by 3 bases and J by 8 bases, with 20 bases left in between. CDR3 coding DNA: TGCAGTGCTAGCGGGTCCTTTACTCCTGGCGATGAGCAGTTCTTC. Its protein is CSASGSFTPGDEQFF.

This clonotype is medium-sized in the sample. The gene calls are TRBV7-3 and TRBJ2-1, with D uncertain. CDR3 length: 11 amino acids. In germline, CDR1 is SGHTA, CDR2 FQGTGA. Trimming stripped 5 bases from V and 7 bases from J, with 6 bases between. The CDR3 nucleotides are TGTGCCAGCAGCGACCAAAATGAGCAGTTCTTC. Its protein is CASSDQNEQFF.

This clonotype is termed large. This sequence joins TRBV4-1 and TRBJ2-7, with D tentatively TRBD1 (6 bases). The germline V gene encodes CDR1 MGHRA and CDR2 YSYEKL. CDR3 length: 13 amino acids. The V end lost 2 bases, the J end lost 4 bases, and 9 bases lay between the germline ends. CDR3 region: CASSQNRDYEQYF. The CDR3 DNA is TGCGCCAGCAGCCAAAACAGGGATTACGAGCAGTACTTC.

Judged by abundance, this clonotype is medium-sized. CDR3 sequence reads: CASSQGLQEETQYF. CDR3 DNA: TGTGCCAGCAGCCAGGGACTGCAAGAAGAGACCCAGTACTTC. This chain links TRBV11-2 with TRBJ2-5; the D gene is possibly TRBD2 (6 bases). Trimming took off 5 bases at V and 3 bases at J, with 13 bases between the two ends. The CDR3 length is 14 residues. Looked up from germline, CDR1 is SGHAT and CDR2 is FQNNGV.

This clonotype is classed as medium-sized. This sequence joins TRBV7-2 and TRBJ2-7, with D tentatively TRBD2 (5 bases). Germline values: CDR1 SGHTA, CDR2 FQGNSA. Trimming shortened V by 5 bases and J by 3 bases, and 5 bases separated the two germline ends. The CDR3 runs to 11 residues. The CDR3 loop is CASSDYYEQYF. In DNA, the CDR3 is TGTGCCAGCAGCGACTACTACGAGCAGTACTTC.

By proportion, this clonotype is medium-sized. The J gene is TRBJ2-3, the V gene TRBV12-3 or TRBV12-4; D tentatively reads TRBD1 or TRBD2 (5 bases each). V lost 8 bases and J lost 4, with 19 bases in between. The CDR3 totals 15 residues. The CDR3 sequence: CASWRSDMRPDTQYF. The CDR3 region has the DNA TGTGCCAGCTGGAGGTCGGACATGCGCCCAGATACGCAGTATTTT.

This clonotype is medium-sized (0.01 to 0.1%) by share. V is TRBV4-1 and J is TRBJ2-7; no firm D call. Germline CDR1 reads MGHRA; CDR2 reads YSYEKL. The CDR3 runs 13 residues. V was trimmed by 4 bases and J by 2 bases, leaving 9 bases between them. The CDR3 DNA reads as TGCGCCAGCAGCCCCACATCCGCCTACGAGCAGTACTTC. Its protein product is CASSPTSAYEQYF.

This clonotype counts as hyperexpanded (1% or more). The chain has TRBV7-6 and TRBJ1-5; D gene uncertain. Per germline, CDR1 SGHVS and CDR2 FNYEAQ. The CDR3 has 13 residues. V dropped 5 bases and J dropped 3 bases, with 8 bases sitting between them. The CDR3 region has the DNA TGTGCCAGCAGCCCCCAACCCAATCAGCCCCAGCATTTT. Amino acids: CASSPQPNQPQHF.

This clonotype is judged medium-sized. The chain links TRBV28 to TRBJ2-7; 7 nucleotides line up with TRBD1. V was clipped by 7 bases and J by 2 bases; unmatched bases: 11. CDR1 is MDHEN, CDR2 SYDVKM, per germline. The CDR3 is made up of 15 amino acids. The DNA for the CDR3 is TGTGCCAGCAAGGCGGGCCAGGGGGAAACCTACGAGCAGTACTTC. As protein: CASKAGQGETYEQYF.

This clonotype is large by share. V usage is TRBV20-1 and J usage is TRBJ2-7; D is ambiguous. The V gene lost 3 bases and the J gene lost 3 bases, with 15 bases spanning the gap. Per germline, CDR1 DFQATT and CDR2 SNEGSKA (reference sequence). This CDR3 contains 14 residues. CDR3 amino acids: CSASPQRDIYEQYF. Written as DNA, the CDR3 is TGCAGTGCTAGTCCCCAAAGGGATATCTACGAGCAGTACTTC.

This clonotype is categorized as large. V gene TRBV28 combines with J gene TRBJ2-3, with 8 bases fitting TRBD2. Germline CDR1 is MDHEN and CDR2 is SYDVKM. The CDR3 is 16 amino acids. With 3 bases clipped from V and 4 bases from J, the junction kept 9 bases outside the gene matches. The CDR3 here is CASSLVSGRMADTQYF. The CDR3 DNA is TGTGCCAGCAGTTTGGTGAGCGGGAGAATGGCAGATACGCAGTATTTT.

This clonotype is large within its sample. The CDR3 reads CASSSGSGAYNEQFF. In DNA, the CDR3 is TGTGCCAGCAGCTCCGGCTCGGGGGCCTACAATGAGCAGTTCTTC. The chain links TRBV7-2 to TRBJ2-1, with TRBD2 as a possible D gene (6 bases). The germline V gene encodes CDR1 SGHTA and CDR2 FQGNSA. This CDR3 contains 15 residues. Between the trimmed V and J ends, which lost 4 bases and 2 bases, there was a span of 12 bases.

This clonotype counts as medium-sized. This chain connects TRBV6-5 to TRBJ2-7; TRBD2 agrees at 10 bases. CDR1 is MNHEY, CDR2 SVGAGI, per germline. Unmatched junction bases numbered 4, after V lost 2 bases and J lost 0 bases. This CDR3 is 16 amino acids long. The CDR3 DNA reads TGTGCCAGCAGTTACAGTCCTAGCGGGAGCTCCTACGAGCAGTACTTC. This sequence encodes CASSYSPSGSSYEQYF.